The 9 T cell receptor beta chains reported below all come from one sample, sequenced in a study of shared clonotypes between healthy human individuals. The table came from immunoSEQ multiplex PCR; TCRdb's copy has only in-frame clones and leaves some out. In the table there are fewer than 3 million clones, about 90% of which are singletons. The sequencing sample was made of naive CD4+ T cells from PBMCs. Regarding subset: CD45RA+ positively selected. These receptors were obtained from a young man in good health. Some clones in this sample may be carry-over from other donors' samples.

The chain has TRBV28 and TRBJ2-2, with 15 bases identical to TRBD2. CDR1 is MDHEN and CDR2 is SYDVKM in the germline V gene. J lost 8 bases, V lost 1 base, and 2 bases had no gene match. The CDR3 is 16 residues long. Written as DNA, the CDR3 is TGTGCCAGCAGTTTATCCGGGACTAGCGGGAGGGGGGAGCTGTTTTTT. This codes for CASSLSGTSGRGELFF.

CDR3 protein: CASRTNLGANNQPQHF. For the CDR3, the DNA is TGTGCCAGTAGAACAAATCTGGGGGCCAACAATCAGCCCCAGCATTTT. The J gene is TRBJ1-5, the V gene TRBV19, with D possibly matching TRBD1 (6 bases). This CDR3 region has 16 residues. CDR1 is LNHDA and CDR2 is SQIVND in the germline V gene (reference sequence). With 6 bases removed from V and 3 bases from J, the gap between germline ends came to 18 bases. Together with reference TRBV19 and TRBJ1-5, the CDR3 gives the full variable domain: DGGITQSPKYLFRKEGQNVTLSCEQNLNHDAMYWYRQDPGQGLRLIYYSQIVNDFQKGDIAEGYSVSREKKESFPLTVTSAQKNPTAFYLCASRTNLGANNQPQHFGDGTRLSIL.

Here the CDR3 reads CASSSGPREETQYF. DNA of the CDR3: TGTGCCAGCAGCTCGGGACCACGAGAAGAGACCCAGTACTTC. V and J are TRBV9 and TRBJ2-5; D possibly uses TRBD1 or TRBD2 (5 bases each). The V end was cut by 4 bases, the J end by 3 bases, with 13 bases between. The germline V gene has CDR1 SGDLS and CDR2 YYNGEE. This CDR3 spans 14 amino acids.

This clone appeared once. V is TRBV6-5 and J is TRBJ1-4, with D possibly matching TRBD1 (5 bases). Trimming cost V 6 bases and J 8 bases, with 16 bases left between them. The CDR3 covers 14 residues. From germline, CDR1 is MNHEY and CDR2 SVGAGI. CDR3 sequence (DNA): TGTGCCAGCAGCTACGGCAAGAAGGGGGAAAAACTGTTTTTT. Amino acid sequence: CASSYGKKGEKLFF.

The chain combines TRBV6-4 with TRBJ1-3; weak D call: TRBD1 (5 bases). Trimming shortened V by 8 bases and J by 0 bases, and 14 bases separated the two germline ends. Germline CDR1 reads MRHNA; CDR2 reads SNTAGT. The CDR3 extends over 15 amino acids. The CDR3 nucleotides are TGTGCCAGCTCTCAGACAGCGAACTCTGGAAACACCATATATTTT. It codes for CASSQTANSGNTIYF.

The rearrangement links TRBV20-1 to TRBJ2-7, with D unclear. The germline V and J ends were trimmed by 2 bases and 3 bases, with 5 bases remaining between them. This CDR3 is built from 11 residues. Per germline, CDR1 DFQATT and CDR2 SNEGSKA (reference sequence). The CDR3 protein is CSARLFYEQYF. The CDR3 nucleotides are TGCAGTGCTAGACTATTCTACGAGCAGTACTTC.

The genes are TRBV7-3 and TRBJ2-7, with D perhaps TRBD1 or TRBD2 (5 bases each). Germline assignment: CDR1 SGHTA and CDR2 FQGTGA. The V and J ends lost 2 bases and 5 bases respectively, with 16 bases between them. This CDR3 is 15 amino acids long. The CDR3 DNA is TGTGCCAGCAGCTTATCAAGGGAGCCGGGGCACGAGCAGTACTTC. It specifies CASSLSREPGHEQYF.

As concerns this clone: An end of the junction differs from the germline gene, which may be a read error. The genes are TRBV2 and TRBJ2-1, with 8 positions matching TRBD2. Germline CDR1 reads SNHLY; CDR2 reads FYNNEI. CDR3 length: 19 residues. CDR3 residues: CASREVRVSGTKSYNEQFF. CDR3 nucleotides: TGTGCCAGCAGGGAAGTGAGAGTTAGCGGGACGAAGTCCTACAATGAGCAGTTCTTC.

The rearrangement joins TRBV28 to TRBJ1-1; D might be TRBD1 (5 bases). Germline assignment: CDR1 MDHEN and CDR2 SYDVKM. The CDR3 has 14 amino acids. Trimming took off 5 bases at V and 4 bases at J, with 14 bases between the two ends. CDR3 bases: TGTGCCAGCAGTCCTACCGGGACGGCCACTGAAGCTTTCTTT. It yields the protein CASSPTGTATEAFF.